The present entry profiles one TCR beta chain with its context. Its antigen remains unknown. The record originates from a study of cytomegalovirus exposure and HLA in healthy donors. Study-level findings and limits: An analysis was carried out later, and it reportedly showed fewer N-insertions in an Asian-associated ancestry cluster than the roughly 670-donor mean. The authors assumed roughly uniform sequencing depth across donors for presence/absence analyses.

Germline lookup yields CDR1 SGHKS and CDR2 YYEKEE (reference sequence). This CDR3 region has 15 residues. V lost 1 base and J lost 3, with 14 bases in between. The PCR contained 60 Vbeta and 13 Jbeta primers. Profiling relied on immunoSEQ multiplex PCR, and the TCRdb table lists in-frame clones only, not all of them. The sample lists approximately 290,000 clones, about four fifths occurring once. The specimen sequenced was PBMCs. The clonotype was recovered from a girl aged 2-10 years in good health and CMV-seronegative. The rearrangement joins TRBV5-5 to TRBJ2-7, with D possibly matching TRBD1 (6 bases). CDR3 nucleotides: TGTGCCAGCAGCTTGCCGGACAGCAACCTCTACGAGCAGTACTTC. It specifies CASSLPDSNLYEQYF. The full variable domain, with the rest looked up from reference TRBV5-5 and TRBJ2-7, is DAGVTQSPTHLIKTRGQQVTLRCSPISGHKSVSWYQQVLGQGPQFIFQYYEKEERGRGNFPDRFSARQFPNYSSELNVNALLLGDSALYLCASSLPDSNLYEQYFGPGTRLTVT.